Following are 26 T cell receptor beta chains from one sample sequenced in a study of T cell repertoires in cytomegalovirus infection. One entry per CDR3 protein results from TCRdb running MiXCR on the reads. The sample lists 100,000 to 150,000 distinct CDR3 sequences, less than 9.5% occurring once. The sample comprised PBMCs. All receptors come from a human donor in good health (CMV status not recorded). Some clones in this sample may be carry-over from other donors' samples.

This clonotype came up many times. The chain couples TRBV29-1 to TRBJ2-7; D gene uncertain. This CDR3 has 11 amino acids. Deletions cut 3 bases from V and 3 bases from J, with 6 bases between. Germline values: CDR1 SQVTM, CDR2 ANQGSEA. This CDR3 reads CSVEMGYEQYF. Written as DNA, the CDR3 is TGCAGCGTTGAGATGGGCTACGAGCAGTACTTC.

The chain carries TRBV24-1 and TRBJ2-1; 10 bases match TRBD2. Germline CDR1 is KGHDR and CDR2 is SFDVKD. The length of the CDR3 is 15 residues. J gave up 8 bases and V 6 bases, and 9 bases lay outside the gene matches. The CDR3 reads CATSRTSGDIDEQFF. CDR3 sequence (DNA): TGTGCCACCAGTCGAACTAGCGGGGATATAGATGAGCAGTTCTTC.

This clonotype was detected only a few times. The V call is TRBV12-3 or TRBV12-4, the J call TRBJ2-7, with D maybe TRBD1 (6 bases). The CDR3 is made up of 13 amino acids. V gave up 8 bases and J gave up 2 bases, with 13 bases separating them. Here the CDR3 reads CASSKTGTYEQYF. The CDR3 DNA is TGTGCCAGCTCTAAGACAGGCACCTACGAGCAGTACTTC.

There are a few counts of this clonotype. CDR3 residues: CSAEGLLVETQYF. DNA for the CDR3: TGCAGCGCCGAAGGACTGTTGGTGGAGACCCAGTACTTC. The genes are TRBV29-1 and TRBJ2-5; TRBD2 is a possible D gene (5 bases). The V end was cut by 7 bases, the J end by 5 bases, with 17 bases between. This CDR3 has 13 amino acids. CDR1 SQVTM and CDR2 ANQGSEA come from the germline V gene.

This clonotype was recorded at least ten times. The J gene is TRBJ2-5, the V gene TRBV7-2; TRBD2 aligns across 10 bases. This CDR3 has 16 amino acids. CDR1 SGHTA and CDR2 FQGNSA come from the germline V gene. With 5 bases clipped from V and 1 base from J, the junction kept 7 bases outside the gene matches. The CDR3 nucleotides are TGTGCCAGCAGCCCTTCGGGACTAGCGAGCCAAGAGACCCAGTACTTC. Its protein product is CASSPSGLASQETQYF.

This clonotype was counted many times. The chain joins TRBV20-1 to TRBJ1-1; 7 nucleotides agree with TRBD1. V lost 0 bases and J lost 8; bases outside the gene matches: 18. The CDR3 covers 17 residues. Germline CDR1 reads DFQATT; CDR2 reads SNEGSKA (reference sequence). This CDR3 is CSARDLTGQLNLLEAFF. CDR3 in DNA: TGCAGTGCTAGAGATCTGACGGGACAGCTAAATCTTTTGGAAGCTTTCTTT.

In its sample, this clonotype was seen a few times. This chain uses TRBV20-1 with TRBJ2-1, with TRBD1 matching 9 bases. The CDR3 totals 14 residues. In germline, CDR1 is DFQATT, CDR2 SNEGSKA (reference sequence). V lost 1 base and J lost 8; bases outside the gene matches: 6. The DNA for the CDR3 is TGCAGTGCTAGAGGACAGGGGGGTCCGTATGAGCAGTTCTTC. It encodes CSARGQGGPYEQFF.

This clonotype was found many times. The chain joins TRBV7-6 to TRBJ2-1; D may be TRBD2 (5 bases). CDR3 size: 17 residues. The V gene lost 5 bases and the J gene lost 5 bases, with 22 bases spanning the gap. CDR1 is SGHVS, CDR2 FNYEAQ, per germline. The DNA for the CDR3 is TGTGCCAGCAGCCGCCGACTGACTACCACAGCGAACAATGAGCAGTTCTTC. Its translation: CASSRRLTTTANNEQFF.

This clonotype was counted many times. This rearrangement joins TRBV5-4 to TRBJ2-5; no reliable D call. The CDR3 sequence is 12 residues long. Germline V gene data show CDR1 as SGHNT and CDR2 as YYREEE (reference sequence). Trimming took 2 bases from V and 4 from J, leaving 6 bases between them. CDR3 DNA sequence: TGTGCCAGCAGCTTTGGGTCAGAGACCCAGTACTTC. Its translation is CASSFGSETQYF.

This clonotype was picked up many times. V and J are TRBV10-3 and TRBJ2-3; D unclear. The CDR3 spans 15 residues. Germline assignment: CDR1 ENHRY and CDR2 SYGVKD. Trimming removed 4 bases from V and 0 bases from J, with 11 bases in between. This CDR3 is CAISGAISSTDTQYF. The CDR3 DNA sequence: TGTGCCATCAGTGGAGCCATCTCTAGCACAGATACGCAGTATTTT.

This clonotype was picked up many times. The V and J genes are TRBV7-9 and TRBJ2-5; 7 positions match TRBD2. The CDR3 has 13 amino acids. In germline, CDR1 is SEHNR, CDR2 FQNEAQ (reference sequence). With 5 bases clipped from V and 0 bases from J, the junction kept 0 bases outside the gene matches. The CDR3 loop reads CASSAGDQETQYF. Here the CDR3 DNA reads TGTGCCAGCAGCGCGGGGGACCAAGAGACCCAGTACTTC.

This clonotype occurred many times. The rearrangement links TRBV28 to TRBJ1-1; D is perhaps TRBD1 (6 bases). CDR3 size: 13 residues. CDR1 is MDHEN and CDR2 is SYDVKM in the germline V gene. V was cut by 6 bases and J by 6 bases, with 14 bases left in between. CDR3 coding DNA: TGTGCCAGCAGACATCCGGGACACCCTGAAGCTTTCTTT. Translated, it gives CASRHPGHPEAFF.

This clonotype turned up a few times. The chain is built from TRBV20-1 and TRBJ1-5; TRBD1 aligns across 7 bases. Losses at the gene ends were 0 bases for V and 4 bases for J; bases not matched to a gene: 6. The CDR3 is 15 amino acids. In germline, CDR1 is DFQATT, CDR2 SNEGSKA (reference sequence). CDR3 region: CSARDPGTANQPQHF. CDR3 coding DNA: TGCAGTGCTAGAGATCCCGGGACAGCTAATCAGCCCCAGCATTTT.

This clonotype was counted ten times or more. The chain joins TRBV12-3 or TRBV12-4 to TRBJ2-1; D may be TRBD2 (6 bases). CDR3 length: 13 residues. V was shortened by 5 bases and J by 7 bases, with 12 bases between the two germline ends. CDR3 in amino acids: CASSINGRNEQFF. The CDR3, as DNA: TGTGCCAGCAGTATAAACGGGAGAAATGAGCAGTTCTTC.

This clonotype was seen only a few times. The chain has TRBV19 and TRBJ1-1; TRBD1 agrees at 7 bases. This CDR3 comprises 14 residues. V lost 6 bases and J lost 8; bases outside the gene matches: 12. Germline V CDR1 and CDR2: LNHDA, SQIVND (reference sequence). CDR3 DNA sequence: TGTGCCAGTAGCAGGGGACAGCCAGAGCAAGAAGCTTTCTTT. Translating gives CASSRGQPEQEAFF.

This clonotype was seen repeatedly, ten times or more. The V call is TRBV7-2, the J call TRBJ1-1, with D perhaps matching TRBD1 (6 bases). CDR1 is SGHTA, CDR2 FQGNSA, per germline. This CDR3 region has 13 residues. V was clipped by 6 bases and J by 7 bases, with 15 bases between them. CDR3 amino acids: CASSLSGTIEAFF. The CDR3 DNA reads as TGTGCCAGCAGTCTTTCTGGGACAATTGAAGCTTTCTTT.

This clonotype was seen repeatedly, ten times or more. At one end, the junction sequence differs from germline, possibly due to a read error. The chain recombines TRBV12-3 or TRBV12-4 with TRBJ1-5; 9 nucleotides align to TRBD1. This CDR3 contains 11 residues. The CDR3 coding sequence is TGTGCCAGCAGTTTGGGGACAGGGAGGGATTTT. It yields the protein CASSLGTGRDF.

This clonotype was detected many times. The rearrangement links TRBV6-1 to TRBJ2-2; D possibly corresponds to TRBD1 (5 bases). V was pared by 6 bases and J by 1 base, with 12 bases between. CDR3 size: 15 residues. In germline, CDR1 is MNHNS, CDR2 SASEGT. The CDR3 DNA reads TGTGCCAGCAGCCCGGCTACAGGGAACACCGGGGAGCTGTTTTTT. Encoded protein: CASSPATGNTGELFF.

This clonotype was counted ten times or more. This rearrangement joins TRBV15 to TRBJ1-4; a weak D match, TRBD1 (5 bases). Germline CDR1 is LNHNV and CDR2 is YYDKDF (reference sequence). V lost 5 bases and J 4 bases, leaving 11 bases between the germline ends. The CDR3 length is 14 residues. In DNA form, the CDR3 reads TGTGCCACCAGCGACGACAGAGTTAATGAAAAACTGTTTTTT. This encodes CATSDDRVNEKLFF.

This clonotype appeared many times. This CDR3 is CASRSVPGQGAYGYTF. CDR3 coding DNA: TGTGCCAGCAGATCCGTTCCGGGACAGGGCGCCTATGGCTACACCTTC. The chain recombines TRBV6-1 with TRBJ1-2, with 9 bases identical to TRBD1. There are 16 residues in the CDR3. V trimming: 6 bases; J trimming: 4 bases; junction bases outside the gene matches: 12. CDR1 MNHNS and CDR2 SASEGT come from the germline V gene.

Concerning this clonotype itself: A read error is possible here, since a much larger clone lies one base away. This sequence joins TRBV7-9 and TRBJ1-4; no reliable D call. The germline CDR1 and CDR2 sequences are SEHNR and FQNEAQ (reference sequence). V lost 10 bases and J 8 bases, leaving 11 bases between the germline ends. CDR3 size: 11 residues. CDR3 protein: CANTRGEKLFF. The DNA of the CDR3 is TGTGCCAACACCCGAGGGGAAAAACTGTTTTTT.

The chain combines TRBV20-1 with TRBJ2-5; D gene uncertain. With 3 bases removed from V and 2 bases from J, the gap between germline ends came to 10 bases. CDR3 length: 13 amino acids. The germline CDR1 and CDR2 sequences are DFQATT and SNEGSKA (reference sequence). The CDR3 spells CSASFRLQETQYF. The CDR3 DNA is TGCAGTGCTAGTTTCCGTTTACAAGAGACCCAGTACTTC.

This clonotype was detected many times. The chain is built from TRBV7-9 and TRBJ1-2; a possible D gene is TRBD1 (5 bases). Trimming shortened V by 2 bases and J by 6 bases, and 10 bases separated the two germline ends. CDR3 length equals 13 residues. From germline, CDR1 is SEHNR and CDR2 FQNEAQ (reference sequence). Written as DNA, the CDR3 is TGTGCCAGCAGCTTACAGGGCCCCGATGGCTACACCTTC. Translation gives CASSLQGPDGYTF.

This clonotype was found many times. Here the CDR3 DNA reads TGTGCCAGCAGCCTGTTCTTGTCTGAAGCTTTCTTT. It codes for CASSLFLSEAFF. This sequence joins TRBV7-8 and TRBJ1-1, with D uncertain. The germline V gene encodes CDR1 SGHVS and CDR2 FQNEAQ. Trimming pared 5 bases from V and 6 bases from J, leaving 10 bases between. The CDR3 length is 12 residues. Drawing the rest from reference TRBV7-8 and TRBJ1-1, the complete variable domain is GAGVSQSPRYKVAKRGQDVALRCDPISGHVSLFWYQQALGQGPEFLTYFQNEAQLDKSGLPSDRFFAERPEGSVSTLKIQRTQQEDSAVYLCASSLFLSEAFFGQGTRLTVV.

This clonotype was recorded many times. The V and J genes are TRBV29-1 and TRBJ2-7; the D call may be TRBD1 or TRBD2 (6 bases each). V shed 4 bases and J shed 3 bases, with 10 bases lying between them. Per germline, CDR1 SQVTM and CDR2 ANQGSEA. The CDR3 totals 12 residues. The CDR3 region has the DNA TGCAGCGTTGGGGGGGCCAACTACGAGCAGTACTTC. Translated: CSVGGANYEQYF.

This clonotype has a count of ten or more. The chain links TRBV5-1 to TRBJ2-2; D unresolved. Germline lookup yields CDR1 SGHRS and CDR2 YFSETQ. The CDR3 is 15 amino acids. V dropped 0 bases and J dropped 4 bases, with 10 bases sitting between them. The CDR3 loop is CASSLGALATGELFF. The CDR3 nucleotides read TGCGCCAGCAGCTTGGGGGCTTTGGCCACCGGGGAGCTGTTTTTT.